This T cell receptor (beta chain) was sequenced for a study of glioma-infiltrating T cells after dendritic cell vaccination. The table came from immunoSEQ multiplex PCR; TCRdb's copy has only in-frame clones and leaves some out. The sample contains about 49,000 clones, about 85% of which appear only once. There are 14 residues in the CDR3. This clonotype was obtained from a human donor with glioblastoma. Specimen: blood, collected before dendritic cell vaccination. The V gene is TRBV21-1, the J gene TRBJ2-5; the tabulated D call, TRBD1, remains unverified against the DNA. TRBV21-1 is described as a pseudogene. In DNA form, the CDR3 reads TGTGCCAGCACCGTACAGACCCAACAAGAGACCCAGTACTTC. This encodes CASTVQTQQETQYF.